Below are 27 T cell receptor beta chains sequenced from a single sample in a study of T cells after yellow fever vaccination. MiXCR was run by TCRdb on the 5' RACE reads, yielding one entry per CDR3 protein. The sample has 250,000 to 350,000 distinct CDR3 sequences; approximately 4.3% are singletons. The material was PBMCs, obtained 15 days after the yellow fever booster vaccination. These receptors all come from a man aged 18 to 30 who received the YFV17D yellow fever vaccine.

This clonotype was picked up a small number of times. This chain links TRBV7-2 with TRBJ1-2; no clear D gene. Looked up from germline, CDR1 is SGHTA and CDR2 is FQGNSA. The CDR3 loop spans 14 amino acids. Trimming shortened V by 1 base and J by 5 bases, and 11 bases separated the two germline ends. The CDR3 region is CASSLGGSPYGYTF. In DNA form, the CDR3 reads TGTGCCAGCAGCTTAGGAGGCAGCCCGTATGGCTACACCTTC.

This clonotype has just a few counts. The DNA for the CDR3 is TGTGCCAGCAGCGCACTAACCGGGACACTGAACACTGAAGCTTTCTTT. The encoded protein is CASSALTGTLNTEAFF. V gene TRBV11-2 combines with J gene TRBJ1-1; tentatively, D is TRBD1 (6 bases). CDR1 is SGHAT, CDR2 FQNNGV, per germline. CDR3 size: 16 residues. Between the trimmed V and J ends, which lost 5 bases and 0 bases, there was a span of 16 bases.

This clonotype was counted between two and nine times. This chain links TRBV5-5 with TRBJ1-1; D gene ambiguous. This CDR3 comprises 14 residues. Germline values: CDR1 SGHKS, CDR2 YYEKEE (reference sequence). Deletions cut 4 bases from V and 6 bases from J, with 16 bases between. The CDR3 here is CASSPQTGTAEAFF. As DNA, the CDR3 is TGTGCCAGCAGCCCCCAGACGGGAACAGCTGAAGCTTTCTTT.

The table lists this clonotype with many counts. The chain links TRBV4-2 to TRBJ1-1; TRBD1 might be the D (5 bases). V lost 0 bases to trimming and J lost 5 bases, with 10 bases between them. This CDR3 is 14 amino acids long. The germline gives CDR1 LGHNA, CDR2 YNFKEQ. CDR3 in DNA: TGTGCCAGCAGCCAAGAGCAGGGCACGACTGAAGCTTTCTTT. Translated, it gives CASSQEQGTTEAFF.

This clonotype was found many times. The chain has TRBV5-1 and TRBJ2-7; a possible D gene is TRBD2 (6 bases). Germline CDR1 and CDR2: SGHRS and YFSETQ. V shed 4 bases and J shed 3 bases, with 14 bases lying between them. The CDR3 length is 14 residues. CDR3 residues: CASSRDWGNYEQYF. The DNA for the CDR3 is TGCGCCAGCAGCCGGGACTGGGGAAACTACGAGCAGTACTTC. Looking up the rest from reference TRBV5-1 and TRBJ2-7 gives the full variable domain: KAGVTQTPRYLIKTRGQQVTLSCSPISGHRSVSWYQQTPGQGLQFLFEYFSETQRNKGNFPGRFSGRQFSNSRSEMNVSTLELGDSALYLCASSRDWGNYEQYFGPGTRLTVT.

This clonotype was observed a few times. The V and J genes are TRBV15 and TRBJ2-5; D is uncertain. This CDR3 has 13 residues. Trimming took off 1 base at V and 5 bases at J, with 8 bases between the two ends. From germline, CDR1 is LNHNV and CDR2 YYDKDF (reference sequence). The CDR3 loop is CATSRVPVETQYF. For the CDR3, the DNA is TGTGCCACCAGCAGAGTTCCCGTTGAGACCCAGTACTTC.

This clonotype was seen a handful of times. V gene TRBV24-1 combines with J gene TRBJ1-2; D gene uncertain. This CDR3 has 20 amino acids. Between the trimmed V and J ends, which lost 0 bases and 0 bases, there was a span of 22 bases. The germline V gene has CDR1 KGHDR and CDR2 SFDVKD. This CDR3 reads CATSDLLNRQRQRTNYGYTF. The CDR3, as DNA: TGTGCCACCAGTGATTTGCTAAACAGACAAAGGCAGAGAACTAACTATGGCTACACCTTC.

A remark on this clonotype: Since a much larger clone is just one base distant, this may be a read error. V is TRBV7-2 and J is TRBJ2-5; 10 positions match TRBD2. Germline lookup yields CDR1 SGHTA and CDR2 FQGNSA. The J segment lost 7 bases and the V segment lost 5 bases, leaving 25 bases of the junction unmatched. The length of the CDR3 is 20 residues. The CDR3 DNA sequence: TGTGCCAGCAGCCCAGAGGGATCTAGTCGGCTAGCGGGGGAGGGAGTGACCCAGTACTTC. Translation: CASSPEGSSRLAGEGVTQYF.

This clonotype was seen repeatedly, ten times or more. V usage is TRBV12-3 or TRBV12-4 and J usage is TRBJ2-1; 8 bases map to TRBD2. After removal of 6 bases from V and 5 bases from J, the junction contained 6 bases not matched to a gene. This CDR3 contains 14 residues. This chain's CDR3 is CASSPGGTNNEQFF. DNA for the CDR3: TGTGCCAGCAGCCCGGGAGGGACGAACAATGAGCAGTTCTTC.

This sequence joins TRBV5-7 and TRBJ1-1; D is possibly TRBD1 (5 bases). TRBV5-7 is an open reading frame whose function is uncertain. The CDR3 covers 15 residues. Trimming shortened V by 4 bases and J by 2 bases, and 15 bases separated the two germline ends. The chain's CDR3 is CASSQQPRENTEAFF. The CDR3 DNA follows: TGTGCCAGCAGCCAACAGCCCAGGGAAAACACTGAAGCTTTCTTT.

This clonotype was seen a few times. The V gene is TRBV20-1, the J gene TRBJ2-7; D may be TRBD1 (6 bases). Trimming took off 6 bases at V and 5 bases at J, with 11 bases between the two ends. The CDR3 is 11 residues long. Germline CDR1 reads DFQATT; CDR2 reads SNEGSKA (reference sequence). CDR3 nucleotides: TGCAGTGCACGCAGGGGTCACGAGCAGTACGTC. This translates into CSARRGHEQYV.

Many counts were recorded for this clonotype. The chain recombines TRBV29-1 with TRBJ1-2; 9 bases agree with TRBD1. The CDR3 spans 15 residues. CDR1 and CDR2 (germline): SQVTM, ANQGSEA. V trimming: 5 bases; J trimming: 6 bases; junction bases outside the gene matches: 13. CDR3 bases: TGCAGCGTTCCAACCTTAGGACAGGGGACTAATGGCTACACCTTC. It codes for CSVPTLGQGTNGYTF.

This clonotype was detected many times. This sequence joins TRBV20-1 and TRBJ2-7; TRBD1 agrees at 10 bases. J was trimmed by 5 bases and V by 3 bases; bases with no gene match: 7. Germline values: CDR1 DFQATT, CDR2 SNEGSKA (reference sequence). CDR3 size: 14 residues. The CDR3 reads CSASLGQGRNEQYF. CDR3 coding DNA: TGCAGTGCTAGTTTGGGACAGGGGAGAAACGAGCAGTACTTC.

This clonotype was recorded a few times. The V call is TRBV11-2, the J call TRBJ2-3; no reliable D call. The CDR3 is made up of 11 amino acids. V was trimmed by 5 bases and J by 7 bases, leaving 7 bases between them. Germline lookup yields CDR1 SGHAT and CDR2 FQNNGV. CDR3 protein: CASSPFNTQYF. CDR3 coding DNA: TGTGCCAGCAGCCCCTTCAATACGCAGTATTTT.

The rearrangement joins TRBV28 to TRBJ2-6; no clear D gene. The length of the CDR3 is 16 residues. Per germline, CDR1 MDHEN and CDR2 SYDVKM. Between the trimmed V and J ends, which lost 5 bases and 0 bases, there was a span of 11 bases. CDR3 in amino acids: CASSDGVRSGANVLTF. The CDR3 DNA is TGTGCCAGCAGTGATGGGGTACGCTCTGGGGCCAACGTCCTGACTTTC.

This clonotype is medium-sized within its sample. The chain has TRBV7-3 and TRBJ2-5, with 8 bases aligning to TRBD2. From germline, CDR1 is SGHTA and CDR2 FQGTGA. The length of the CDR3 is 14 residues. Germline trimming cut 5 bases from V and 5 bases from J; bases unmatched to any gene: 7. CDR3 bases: TGTGCCAGCAGCCCGGGGGGGCCCTTGGAGACCCAGTACTTC. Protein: CASSPGGPLETQYF.

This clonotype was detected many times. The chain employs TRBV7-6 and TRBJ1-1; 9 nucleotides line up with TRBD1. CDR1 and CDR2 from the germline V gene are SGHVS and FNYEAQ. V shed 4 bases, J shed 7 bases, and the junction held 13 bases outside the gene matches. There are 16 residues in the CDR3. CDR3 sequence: CASSSEQGAPPFEAFF. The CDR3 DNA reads TGTGCCAGCAGCTCCGAACAGGGGGCCCCCCCTTTTGAAGCTTTCTTT.

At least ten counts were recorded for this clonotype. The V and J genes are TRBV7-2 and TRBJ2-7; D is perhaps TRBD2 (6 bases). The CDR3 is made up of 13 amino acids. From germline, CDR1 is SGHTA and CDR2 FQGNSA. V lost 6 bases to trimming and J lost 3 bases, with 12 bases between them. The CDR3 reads CASSRMRDYEQYV. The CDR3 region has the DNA TGTGCCAGCAGTAGAATGCGGGACTACGAGCAGTACGTC.

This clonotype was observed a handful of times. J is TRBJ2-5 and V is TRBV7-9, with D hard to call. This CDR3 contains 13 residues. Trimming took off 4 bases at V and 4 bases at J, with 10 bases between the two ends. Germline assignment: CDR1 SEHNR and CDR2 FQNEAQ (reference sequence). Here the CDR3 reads CASSSRALETQYF. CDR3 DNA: TGTGCCAGCAGCTCCCGGGCCTTAGAGACCCAGTACTTC.

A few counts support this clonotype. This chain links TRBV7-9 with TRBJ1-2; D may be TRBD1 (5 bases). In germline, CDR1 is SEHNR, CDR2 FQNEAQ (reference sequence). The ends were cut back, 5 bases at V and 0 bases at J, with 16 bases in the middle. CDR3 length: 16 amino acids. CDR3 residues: CASSPPDGTPNYGYTF. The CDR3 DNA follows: TGTGCCAGCAGCCCCCCGGACGGGACCCCTAACTATGGCTACACCTTC.

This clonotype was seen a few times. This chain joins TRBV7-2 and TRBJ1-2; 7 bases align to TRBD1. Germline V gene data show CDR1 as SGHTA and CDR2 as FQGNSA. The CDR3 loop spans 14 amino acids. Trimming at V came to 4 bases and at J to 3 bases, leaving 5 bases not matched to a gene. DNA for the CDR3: TGTGCCAGCAGCTACCCCGGGACAGACTATGGCTACACCTTC. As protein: CASSYPGTDYGYTF.

CDR3 DNA sequence: TGCAGTGCCATGAACTCCTATATCACAATGAACACTGAAGCTTTCTTT. Its protein is CSAMNSYITMNTEAFF. The chain has TRBV20-1 and TRBJ1-1; D remains ambiguous. The CDR3 length is 16 residues. V dropped 6 bases and J dropped 0 bases, with 20 bases sitting between them. CDR1 is DFQATT, CDR2 SNEGSKA, per germline (reference sequence).

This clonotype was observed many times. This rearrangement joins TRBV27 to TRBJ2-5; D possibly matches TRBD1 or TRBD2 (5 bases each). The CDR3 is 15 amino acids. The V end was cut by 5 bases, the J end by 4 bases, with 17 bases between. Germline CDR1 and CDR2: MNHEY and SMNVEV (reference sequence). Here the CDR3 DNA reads TGTGCCAGCAGTAGAGGGGCAGCCCGGGGAGAGACCCAGTACTTC. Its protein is CASSRGAARGETQYF.

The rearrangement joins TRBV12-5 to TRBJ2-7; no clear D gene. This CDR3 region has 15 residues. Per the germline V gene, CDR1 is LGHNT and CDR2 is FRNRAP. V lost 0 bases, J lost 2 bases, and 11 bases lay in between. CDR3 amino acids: CASGLVLGITYEQYF. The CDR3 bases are TGTGCTAGTGGTTTGGTACTGGGCATTACCTACGAGCAGTACTTC.

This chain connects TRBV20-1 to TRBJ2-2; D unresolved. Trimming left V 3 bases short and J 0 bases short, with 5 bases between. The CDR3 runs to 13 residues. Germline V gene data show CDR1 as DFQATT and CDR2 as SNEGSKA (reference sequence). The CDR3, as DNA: TGCAGTGCTAGGAAGGCGAACACCGGGGAGCTGTTTTTT. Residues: CSARKANTGELFF.

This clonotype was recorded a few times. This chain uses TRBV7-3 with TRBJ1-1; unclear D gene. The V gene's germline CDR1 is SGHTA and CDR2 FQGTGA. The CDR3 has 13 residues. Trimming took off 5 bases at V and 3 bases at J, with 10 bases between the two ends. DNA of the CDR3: TGTGCCAGCAGCAAACAGTTCGACACTGAAGCTTTCTTT. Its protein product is CASSKQFDTEAFF.

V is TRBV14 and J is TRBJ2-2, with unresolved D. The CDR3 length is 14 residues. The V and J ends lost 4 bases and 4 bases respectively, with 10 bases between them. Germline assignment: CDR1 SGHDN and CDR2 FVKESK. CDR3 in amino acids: CASSRQFSTGELFF. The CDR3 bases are TGTGCCAGCAGCCGTCAATTCTCCACCGGGGAGCTGTTTTTT.